The T cell receptor beta chain under discussion was sequenced for a study of CD4 T cells in relation to SARS-CoV-2 and coronaviruses. General observations from the study: Memory recall responses, not primary responses primed in culture, are what the assay detects.

CD4+ T cells from unexposed donors were obtained before the COVID-19 pandemic (2011-2018). Uncultured naive and memory CD4+ T cells supplied DNA for deep TCR-beta sequencing. Clones were sequenced by immunoSEQ multiplex PCR, and TCRdb holds only the in-frame ones, with some missing. The profile covers about 59,000 clones, with 70% to 90% appearing a single time and 1.3% to 1.5% taken by the ten largest. Comment on this clone: Its target is unknown.

Sequenced material: memory CD4+ T cells from PBMCs. This clonotype was sampled from a human donor in good health.

CDR3: CAWGPPGQANTGELFF. CDR3 DNA: TGTGCCTGGGGCCCGCCGGGACAGGCTAACACCGGGGAGCTGTTTTTT. The chain employs TRBV30 and TRBJ2-2; 8 bases align to TRBD1. The J segment lost 2 bases and the V segment lost 5 bases, leaving 10 bases of the junction unmatched. The germline V gene has CDR1 GTSNPN and CDR2 SVGIG (reference sequence). This CDR3 comprises 16 residues.